This T cell receptor (beta chain) was recorded in a study of regulatory T cells in long-lasting Graves disease. This clonotype has a count of ten or more. Its antigen is not known. Trimming shortened V by 6 bases and J by 3 bases, and 6 bases separated the two germline ends. This CDR3 is built from 11 residues. Germline loops: CDR1 MNHNS, CDR2 SASEGT. Study-wide findings and caveats: Only peripheral blood was studied, not thyroid tissue.

Building of the TCR beta libraries involved iRepertoire HTBI primers and Arm-PCR of CDR3 regions. Original handling: Analysis of the samples identified under 80 TRBV and 13 to 15 TRBJ segments. TCRdb reprocessed the multiplex PCR reads with MiXCR, giving one entry per CDR3 protein. The V and J calls, along with clone size, are taken from TCRdb and not from the paper's own processing. The data contain some 350,000 distinct CDR3 sequences, around 16% of them singletons. Regarding time point: newly diagnosed GD, antithyroid drugs for less than 3 months. After RNA was extracted from PBMCs, the TCR library was made from it. The data were also submitted as part of a second study, on T cells in Graves' hyperthyroidism and ophthalmopathy.

Here the sequenced sample was peripheral blood mononuclear cells (PBMCs), taken at new diagnosis, from a patient treated with antithyroid drugs. The sequence came from a woman under 30 with Graves disease. The chain employs TRBV6-1 and TRBJ2-7; D is undetermined. CDR3 amino acids: CASRFNYEQYF. The CDR3, as DNA: TGTGCCAGCAGATTTAACTACGAGCAGTACTTC.